This T cell receptor (beta chain) was captured by sequencing in a study of blood T cell repertoires in COVID-19. This clone was observed a handful of times. Sequenced by immunoSEQ multiplex PCR; TCRdb stores in-frame clones only, minus some. The repertoire holds about 150,000 clones, roughly 87% seen once, with about 6.5% in the top ten. Assignment of participants to cohorts was predicated upon participant-reported clinical history. Germline V gene data show CDR1 as SEHNR and CDR2 as FQNEAQ (reference sequence). This CDR3 contains 13 residues. V dropped 1 base and J dropped 1 base, with 4 bases sitting between them.

The TCR originated in a woman in her forties or fifties who had recovered from COVID-19. The material sequenced was PBMCs or T cells enriched from blood (not recorded which). The chain is built from TRBV7-9 and TRBJ2-5, with D unresolved. CDR3 sequence: CASSLVVQETQYF. CDR3 nucleotides: TGTGCCAGCAGCTTAGTAGTCCAAGAGACCCAGTACTTC.